This T cell receptor beta chain originates from a study of blood T cell repertoires in COVID-19. Across the study: Sources were T cells, B-cell-depleted T cells, or PBMCs; the material itself was cDNA or gDNA.

The germline V and J ends were trimmed by 4 bases and 3 bases, with 19 bases remaining between them. Germline V lookup: CDR1 MDHEN, CDR2 SYDVKM. There are 16 residues in the CDR3. In the source study's methods: Amplification from reference gene primers served as the basis for estimated nucleated cell counts. The data were produced by immunoSEQ multiplex PCR, yet TCRdb's version contains in-frame clones alone and is incomplete. The V and J calls and the clone size are those of that table, but D and trimming were determined from the DNA. The profile shows roughly 220,000 clones, 85% to 90% of them singletons. This clone appeared once. Categorization into cohorts depended on clinical history that participants reported.

This sequence was found in a woman in her forties or fifties with acute COVID-19. The chain joins TRBV28 to TRBJ2-7; possibly TRBD2 for D (5 bases). The specimen sequenced was PBMCs or T cells enriched from blood (not recorded which). The CDR3 nucleotides are TGTGCCAGCAGTTCACCGACTACCTTGAACCACTACGAGCAGTACTTC. It encodes CASSSPTTLNHYEQYF.